This TCR beta chain derives from a study of shared clonotypes between healthy human individuals. Some clones are missing from TCRdb's copy, which holds only in-frame ones; the method was immunoSEQ multiplex PCR. The sample shows fewer than 3 million clones, roughly 92% of them seen only once. Concerning this clone: At the DNA level, this CDR3 is encoded by other sequences in the same sample as well.

CDR3 length: 14 residues. Trimming cost V 6 bases and J 3 bases; bases outside gene matches: 5. Germline CDR1 and CDR2: MNHEY and SVGAGI. Sequencing was done on a sample of naive CD4+ T cells from PBMCs. Subset here: CD45RA+ positively selected. The gene calls are TRBV6-5 and TRBJ1-5; TRBD1 matches at 7 bases. The sequence was obtained from a man between 18 and 29 years old in good health. Some clones in this sample may be carry-over from other donors' samples. The CDR3 bases are TGTGCCAGCAGACGTGACAGGGCCAATCAGCCCCAGCATTTT. Its translation: CASRRDRANQPQHF.